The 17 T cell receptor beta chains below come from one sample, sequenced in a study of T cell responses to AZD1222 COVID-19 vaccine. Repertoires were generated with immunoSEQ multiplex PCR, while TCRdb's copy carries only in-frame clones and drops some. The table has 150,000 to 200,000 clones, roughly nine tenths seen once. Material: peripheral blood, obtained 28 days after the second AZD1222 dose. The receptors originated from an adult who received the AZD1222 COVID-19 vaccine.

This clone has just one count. The CDR3 is CASSKTVYNSPLHF. The CDR3 DNA follows: TGTGCCAGCAGTAAGACAGTTTATAATTCACCCCTCCACTTT. The chain uses TRBV25-1 and TRBJ1-6, with D possibly matching TRBD1 (5 bases). In germline, CDR1 is MGHDK, CDR2 SYGVNS. V was pared by 5 bases and J by 4 bases, with 9 bases between. CDR3 size: 14 residues.

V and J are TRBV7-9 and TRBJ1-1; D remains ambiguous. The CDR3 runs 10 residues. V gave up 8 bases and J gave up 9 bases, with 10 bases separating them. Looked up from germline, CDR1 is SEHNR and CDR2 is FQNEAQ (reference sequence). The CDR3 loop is CASWESQAFF. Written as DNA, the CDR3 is TGTGCCAGCTGGGAGAGCCAAGCTTTCTTT. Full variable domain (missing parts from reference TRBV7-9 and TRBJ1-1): DTGVSQNPRHKITKRGQNVTFRCDPISEHNRLYWYRQTLGQGPEFLTYFQNEAQLEKSRLLSDRFSAERPKGSFSTLEIQRTEQGDSAMYLCASWESQAFFGQGTRLTVV.

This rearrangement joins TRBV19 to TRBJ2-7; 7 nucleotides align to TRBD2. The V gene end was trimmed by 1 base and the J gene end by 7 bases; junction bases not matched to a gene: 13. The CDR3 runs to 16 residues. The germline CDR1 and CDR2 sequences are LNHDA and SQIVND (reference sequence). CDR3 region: CASSIASGTMAREQYF. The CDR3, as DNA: TGTGCCAGTAGTATAGCTTCCGGGACTATGGCGCGGGAGCAGTACTTC.

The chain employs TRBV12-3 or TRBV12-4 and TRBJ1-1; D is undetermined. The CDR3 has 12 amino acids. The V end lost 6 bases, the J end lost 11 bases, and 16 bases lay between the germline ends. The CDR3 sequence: CASSPSSVTAFF. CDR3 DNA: TGTGCCAGCAGCCCCAGCTCTGTGACGGCTTTCTTT.

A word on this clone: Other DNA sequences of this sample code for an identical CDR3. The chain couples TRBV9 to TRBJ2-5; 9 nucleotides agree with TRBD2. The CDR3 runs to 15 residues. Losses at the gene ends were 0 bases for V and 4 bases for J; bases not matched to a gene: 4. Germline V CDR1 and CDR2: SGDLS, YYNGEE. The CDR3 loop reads CASSVGGGAAETQYF. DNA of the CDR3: TGTGCCAGCAGCGTAGGCGGGGGGGCCGCAGAGACCCAGTACTTC.

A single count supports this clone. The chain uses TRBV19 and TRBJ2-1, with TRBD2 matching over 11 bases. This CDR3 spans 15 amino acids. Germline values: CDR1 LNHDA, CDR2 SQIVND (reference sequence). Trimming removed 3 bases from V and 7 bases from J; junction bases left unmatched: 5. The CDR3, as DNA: TGTGCCAGTAGTATTGGGACTAGCGGTCGGAATGAGCAGTTCTTC. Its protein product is CASSIGTSGRNEQFF.

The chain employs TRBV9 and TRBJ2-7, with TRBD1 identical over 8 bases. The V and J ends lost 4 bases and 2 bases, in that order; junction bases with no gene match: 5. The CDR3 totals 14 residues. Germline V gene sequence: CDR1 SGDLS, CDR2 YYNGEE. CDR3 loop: CASSIGQGPYEQYF. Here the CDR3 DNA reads TGTGCCAGCAGCATTGGACAGGGACCCTACGAGCAGTACTTC. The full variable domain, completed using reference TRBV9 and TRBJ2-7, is DSGVTQTPKHLITATGQRVTLRCSPRSGDLSVYWYQQSLDQGLQFLIQYYNGEERAKGNILERFSAQQFPDLHSELNLSSLELGDSALYFCASSIGQGPYEQYFGPGTRLTVT.

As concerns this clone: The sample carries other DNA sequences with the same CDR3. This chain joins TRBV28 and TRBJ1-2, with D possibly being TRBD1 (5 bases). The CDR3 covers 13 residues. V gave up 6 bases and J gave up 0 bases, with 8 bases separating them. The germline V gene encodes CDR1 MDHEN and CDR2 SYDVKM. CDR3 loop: CASSRDSNYGYTF. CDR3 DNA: TGTGCCAGCAGCAGGGATTCTAACTATGGCTACACCTTC.

The CDR3 nucleotides are TGTGCCAGCAGTCTATACAGTTTACCGGGTACGGAGCAGTTCTTC. Amino acid sequence: CASSLYSLPGTEQFF. The genes are TRBV27 and TRBJ2-1; D not certain. Looked up from germline, CDR1 is MNHEY and CDR2 is SMNVEV (reference sequence). V lost 5 bases, J lost 10 bases, and 21 bases lay in between. CDR3 length equals 15 residues.

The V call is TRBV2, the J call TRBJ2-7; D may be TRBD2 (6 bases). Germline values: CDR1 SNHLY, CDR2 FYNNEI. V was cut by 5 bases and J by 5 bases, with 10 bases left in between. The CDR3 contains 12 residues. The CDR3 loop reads CASSHGGNEQYF. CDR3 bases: TGTGCCAGCAGTCATGGAGGGAACGAGCAGTACTTC.

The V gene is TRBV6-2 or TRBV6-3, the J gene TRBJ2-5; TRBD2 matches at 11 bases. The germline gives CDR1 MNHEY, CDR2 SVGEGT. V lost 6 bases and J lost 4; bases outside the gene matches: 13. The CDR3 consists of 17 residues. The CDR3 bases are TGTGCCAGCAGCCCCTGGGTAGCGGGAGGGCCGGGAGAGACCCAGTACTTC. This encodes CASSPWVAGGPGETQYF.

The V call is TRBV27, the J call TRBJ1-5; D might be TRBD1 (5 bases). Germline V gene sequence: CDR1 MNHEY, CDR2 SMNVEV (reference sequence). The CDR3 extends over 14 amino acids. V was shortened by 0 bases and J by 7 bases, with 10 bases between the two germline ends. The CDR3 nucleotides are TGTGCCAGCAGTTTATCCCCAGGGTTCCAGCCCCAGCATTTT. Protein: CASSLSPGFQPQHF.

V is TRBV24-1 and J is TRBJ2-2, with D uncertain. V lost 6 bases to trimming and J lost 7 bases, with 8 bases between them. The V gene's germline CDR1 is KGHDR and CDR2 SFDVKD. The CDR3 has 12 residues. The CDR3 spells CATSPLGGELFF. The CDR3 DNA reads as TGTGCCACCAGTCCCTTGGGCGGGGAGCTGTTTTTT.

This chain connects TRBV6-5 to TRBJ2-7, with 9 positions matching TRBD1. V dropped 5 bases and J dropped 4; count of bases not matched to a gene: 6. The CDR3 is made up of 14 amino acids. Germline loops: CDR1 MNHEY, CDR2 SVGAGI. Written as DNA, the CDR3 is TGTGCCAGCAGTCGGACAGGGGCCCTTTACGAGCAGTACTTC. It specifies CASSRTGALYEQYF.

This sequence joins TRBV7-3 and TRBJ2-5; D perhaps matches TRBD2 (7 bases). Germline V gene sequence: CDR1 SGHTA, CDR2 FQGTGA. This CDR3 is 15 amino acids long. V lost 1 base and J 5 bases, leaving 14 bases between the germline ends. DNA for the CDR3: TGTGCCAGCAGCTTAATGGGGGGGCCCTCGGAGACCCAGTACTTC. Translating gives CASSLMGGPSETQYF. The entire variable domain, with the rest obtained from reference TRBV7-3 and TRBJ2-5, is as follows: GAGVSQTPSNKVTEKGKYVELRCDPISGHTALYWYRQSLGQGPEFLIYFQGTGAADDSGLPNDRFFAVRPEGSVSTLKIQRTERGDSAVYLCASSLMGGPSETQYFGPGTRLLVL.

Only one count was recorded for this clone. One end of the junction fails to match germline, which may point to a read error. CDR3 sequence (DNA): TGTGCCAGTAGTATCCGTGGGGGGGACTACGGCTACACCTTC. It yields the protein CASSIRGGDYGYTF. V is TRBV19 and J is TRBJ1-2; tentative D call: TRBD1 (5 bases). CDR1 is LNHDA, CDR2 SQIVND, per germline (reference sequence). The CDR3 has 14 amino acids.

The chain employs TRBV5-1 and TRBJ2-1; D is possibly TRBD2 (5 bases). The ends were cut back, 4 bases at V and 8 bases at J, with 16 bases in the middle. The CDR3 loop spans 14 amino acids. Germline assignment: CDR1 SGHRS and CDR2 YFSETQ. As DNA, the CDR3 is TGCGCCAGCAGCCCGGCCCCGGGGTCCCATGAGCAGTTCTTC. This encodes CASSPAPGSHEQFF.